The 14 T cell receptor beta chains below come from one sample, sequenced in a study of identical twins. TCRdb called the 5' RACE reads again in MiXCR, with one record for every CDR3 protein. The table includes 350,000 or so distinct CDR3 sequences, 9% to 15% detected once. The sample also formed part of further work on yellow fever vaccine responses in identical twins.

Material: CD8+ T cells sorted from blood. These receptors originate from a young woman in good health.

This clonotype was observed a few times. The chain recombines TRBV20-1 with TRBJ2-7; perhaps TRBD2 as D (6 bases). The CDR3 contains 15 residues. V was clipped by 2 bases and J by 3 bases, with 17 bases between them. Germline values: CDR1 DFQATT, CDR2 SNEGSKA (reference sequence). This CDR3 reads CSARRDFIPGYEQYV. CDR3 bases: TGCAGTGCTAGAAGGGACTTTATACCGGGCTACGAGCAGTACGTC.

This clonotype has more than one count but fewer than ten. This chain links TRBV7-8 with TRBJ2-7; 13 bases fit TRBD2. Germline values: CDR1 SGHVS, CDR2 FQNEAQ. The CDR3 covers 17 residues. V dropped 5 bases and J dropped 5; count of bases not matched to a gene: 12. CDR3 protein: CASSINPGLAGLDEQYF. Written as DNA, the CDR3 is TGTGCCAGCAGCATAAACCCGGGACTAGCGGGACTGGACGAGCAGTACTTC.

This clonotype was counted a single time. V and J are TRBV15 and TRBJ2-5; 7 positions match TRBD2. V lost 5 bases to trimming and J lost 5 bases; unmatched junction nucleotides: 5. Per germline, CDR1 LNHNV and CDR2 YYDKDF (reference sequence). The CDR3 spans 13 residues. The CDR3 reads CATSYPGGETQYF. Written as DNA, the CDR3 is TGTGCCACCAGCTATCCCGGGGGGGAGACCCAGTACTTC.

The chain links TRBV9 to TRBJ2-5; perhaps D is TRBD1 or TRBD2 (5 bases each). V lost 3 bases and J 1 base, leaving 10 bases between the germline ends. Germline values: CDR1 SGDLS, CDR2 YYNGEE. The length of the CDR3 is 14 residues. This CDR3 is CASSAVGGQETQYF. Written as DNA, the CDR3 is TGTGCCAGCAGCGCGGTTGGGGGCCAAGAGACCCAGTACTTC.

The CDR3 bases are TGTGCCAGCAGTAGGACAGGGCTAAATGAGCAGTTCTTC. Encoded protein: CASSRTGLNEQFF. This chain connects TRBV7-9 to TRBJ2-1, with TRBD1 identical over 8 bases. Per germline, CDR1 SEHNR and CDR2 FQNEAQ (reference sequence). The CDR3 runs to 13 residues. V shed 6 bases and J 7 bases; nucleotides not matched to a gene: 5.

A note on this clonotype: One end of the junction does not line up with germline, which may come from a read error. This chain connects TRBV13 to TRBJ2-2; D possibly corresponds to TRBD2 (5 bases). CDR1 is PRHDT and CDR2 is FYEKMQ in the germline V gene (reference sequence). The CDR3 runs 13 residues. DNA of the CDR3: TGTGCCATCAGCTCCGGGGTCCCCGGGGAGCTGTTTTTT. This encodes CAISSGVPGELFF.

This clonotype occurred many times. The chain has TRBV7-9 and TRBJ1-1; D is uncertain. V was shortened by 8 bases and J by 6 bases, with 16 bases between the two germline ends. Germline CDR1 SEHNR, CDR2 FQNEAQ (reference sequence). This CDR3 spans 13 amino acids. CDR3 nucleotides: TGTGCCAGCGATTCAGCAAGAGATCCTGAAGCTTTCTTT. Translating gives CASDSARDPEAFF.

This CDR3 reads CASSSRQISDEQFF. The DNA for the CDR3 is TGTGCCAGCAGCTCCCGCCAAATAAGCGATGAGCAGTTCTTC. The chain joins TRBV7-9 to TRBJ2-1; D unclear. This CDR3 is built from 14 residues. V shed 4 bases and J shed 8 bases, with 15 bases lying between them. Germline CDR1 is SEHNR and CDR2 is FQNEAQ (reference sequence).

The CDR3 DNA reads TGTGCCAGCAGCGTAGGTGGAGGGACGATTGAGCAGTACTTC. Amino acid sequence: CASSVGGGTIEQYF. The J gene is TRBJ2-7, the V gene TRBV9, with D possibly TRBD2 on 6 matching bases. This CDR3 spans 14 amino acids. Deletions cut 0 bases from V and 7 bases from J, with 14 bases between. Germline V gives CDR1 SGDLS, CDR2 YYNGEE. The full variable domain, rest sourced from reference TRBV9 and TRBJ2-7, is DSGVTQTPKHLITATGQRVTLRCSPRSGDLSVYWYQQSLDQGLQFLIQYYNGEERAKGNILERFSAQQFPDLHSELNLSSLELGDSALYFCASSVGGGTIEQYFGPGTRLTVT.

The chain is built from TRBV20-1 and TRBJ2-5, with 9 bases that match TRBD2. J was trimmed by 1 base and V by 1 base; bases with no gene match: 10. This CDR3 region has 17 residues. Germline-derived CDR1 and CDR2 are DFQATT and SNEGSKA (reference sequence). The CDR3, as DNA: TGCAGTGCTAGAGGGGGGGGGCTAGCGGGATTCCAAGAGACCCAGTACTTC. Translation gives CSARGGGLAGFQETQYF.

V is TRBV28 and J is TRBJ2-1; D ambiguous. The CDR3 length is 16 residues. Looked up from germline, CDR1 is MDHEN and CDR2 is SYDVKM. V shed 11 bases and J shed 7 bases, with 27 bases lying between them. CDR3 residues: CACISRSTARVNEQFF. In DNA form, the CDR3 reads TGTGCCTGCATTTCTAGGAGCACGGCTCGGGTAAATGAGCAGTTCTTC.

V usage is TRBV20-1 and J usage is TRBJ2-3, with 9 positions matching TRBD2. Germline V CDR1 and CDR2: DFQATT, SNEGSKA (reference sequence). Germline trimming cut 4 bases from V and 5 bases from J; bases unmatched to any gene: 10. This CDR3 is 15 amino acids long. The CDR3 DNA reads as TGCAGTGCTAAGGGAGCGGGGGGCCGGGAAGATACGCAGTATTTT. It specifies CSAKGAGGREDTQYF.

This clonotype has a handful of counts. V is TRBV10-3 and J is TRBJ2-7; TRBD2 matches 7 bases. This CDR3 has 17 amino acids. Looked up from germline, CDR1 is ENHRY and CDR2 is SYGVKD. J gave up 0 bases and V 0 bases, and 8 bases lay outside the gene matches. The CDR3 bases are TGTGCCATCAGTGAGTCTTCCTCCGGGACTAACTCCTACGAGCAGTACTTC. It is translated as CAISESSSGTNSYEQYF.

The V call is TRBV7-9, the J call TRBJ2-7; 10 bases line up with TRBD2. Unmatched junction bases numbered 7, after V lost 4 bases and J lost 4 bases. The CDR3 spans 15 residues. The V gene's germline CDR1 is SEHNR and CDR2 FQNEAQ (reference sequence). For the CDR3, the DNA is TGTGCCAGCAGCTGGGGTCTAGCGGGAGAATACGAGCAGTACTTC. It translates to CASSWGLAGEYEQYF.